This is a list of T cell receptor beta chains from one sample in a study of patients and donors after allogeneic stem cell transplantation. TCRdb recomputed calls from the RT-PCR reads with MiXCR, one row per CDR3 protein. Altogether about 74,000 distinct CDR3 sequences are present, around a quarter being singletons, with the ten largest covering approximately 26%. Sample: blood, either unsorted or a sorted T cell fraction (not recorded which). The receptor source for this set is a human donor who was either an allogeneic HSCT recipient or a stem cell or donor lymphocyte infusion donor (not recorded which). It is not recorded whose cells these are; they may come from a transplant donor. CDR3s leave out the opening cysteine and the closing phenylalanine or tryptophan. Each record gives: CDR3 protein, J gene, clone size, V gene. Some rows mark clone size as missing; the rest say once, few, many or name a class of expanded clone.

ASSKPPDSTYAYEQY TRBJ2-7 once TRBV4-1
ASSLTRNYGYT TRBJ1-2 few TRBV6-2/TRBV6-3
ATQTGTGHNEQY TRBJ2-7 few TRBV10-3
SARDGAEIGQPQH TRBJ1-5 once TRBV20-1
SAQGSAEQF TRBJ2-1 few TRBV20-1
ASRIWGSGRSDEQF TRBJ2-1 NA TRBV5-6
ASSAVEIFNQPQH TRBJ1-5 few TRBV2
ASSKSSLSTDTQY TRBJ2-3 NA TRBV21-1
ASSLKTGHEQF TRBJ2-1 few TRBV5-1
AISELNSGRAHEQF TRBJ2-1 NA TRBV10-3
ASTLARTSGRSYEQY TRBJ2-7 NA TRBV2
ASSFPAVYNSPLH TRBJ1-6 NA TRBV9
ASSSGAGTEAF TRBJ1-1 few TRBV27